This passage covers 7 T cell receptor beta chains from one sample sequenced in a study of blood T cell repertoires in COVID-19. Sequenced by immunoSEQ multiplex PCR; TCRdb stores in-frame clones only, minus some. The table lists 150,000 to 200,000 clones, 80% to 90% of them singletons, with 8% to 10% in the top ten. Sequencing was carried out using peripheral blood. The receptors were gathered from a man in his fifties or sixties with acute or convalescent COVID-19.

The gene calls are TRBV7-8 and TRBJ1-1; 8 nucleotides match TRBD1. The V segment lost 5 bases and the J segment 0 bases; nucleotides outside the gene matches: 14. CDR1 and CDR2 from the germline V gene are SGHVS and FQNEAQ. The CDR3 is made up of 18 amino acids. The CDR3 protein is CASSRRDRSLSMNTEAFF. CDR3 DNA sequence: TGTGCCAGCAGCCGCCGGGACAGGTCCCTCTCCATGAACACTGAAGCTTTCTTT.

The chain links TRBV11-3 to TRBJ2-2; D is ambiguous. Trimming stripped 5 bases from V and 8 bases from J, with 9 bases between. The V gene's germline CDR1 is SGHNT and CDR2 YENEEA. The CDR3 sequence is 12 residues long. The CDR3: CASSPTLGELFF. CDR3 sequence (DNA): TGTGCCAGCAGCCCGACTCTGGGGGAGCTGTTTTTT.

The chain has TRBV7-8 and TRBJ1-5; D call uncertain. V was pared by 0 bases and J by 5 bases, with 8 bases between. The CDR3 extends over 14 amino acids. The germline CDR1 and CDR2 sequences are SGHVS and FQNEAQ. CDR3 residues: CASSLASGHQPQHF. The CDR3 nucleotides read TGTGCCAGCAGCTTAGCCTCAGGTCATCAGCCCCAGCATTTT.

This clone was observed once. The rearrangement uses TRBV5-1 and TRBJ1-2; 7 bases map to TRBD1. This CDR3 contains 14 residues. V dropped 3 bases and J dropped 4; count of bases not matched to a gene: 6. From germline, CDR1 is SGHRS and CDR2 YFSETQ. The CDR3 nucleotides are TGCGCCAGCAGCTGGGCCCGGGACAGCTATGGCTACACCTTC. This translates into CASSWARDSYGYTF.

The CDR3 reads CASRAGGTPAWNGELFF. As DNA, the CDR3 is TGTGCCAGCAGGGCAGGGGGGACTCCGGCCTGGAACGGGGAGCTGTTTTTT. The chain uses TRBV6-4 and TRBJ2-2; maybe TRBD1 (7 bases). The CDR3 has 17 residues. The V end lost 6 bases, the J end lost 7 bases, and 24 bases lay between the germline ends. From germline, CDR1 is MRHNA and CDR2 SNTAGT.

The V gene is TRBV4-2, the J gene TRBJ2-1; D is perhaps TRBD2 (5 bases). The V gene's germline CDR1 is LGHNA and CDR2 YNFKEQ. This CDR3 is built from 15 residues. Between the trimmed V and J ends, which lost 0 bases and 6 bases, there was a span of 12 bases. CDR3 nucleotide sequence: TGTGCCAGCAGCCAAGATTCGGGGAGAGGCAATGAGCAGTTCTTC. The encoded protein is CASSQDSGRGNEQFF.

The CDR3 DNA reads as TGCGCCAGCACTTCGCGGGACAGGGCTGCGGCTTTCTTT. This codes for CASTSRDRAAAFF. The genes are TRBV5-1 and TRBJ1-1, with TRBD1 matching 9 bases. The CDR3 sequence is 13 residues long. V was pared by 6 bases and J by 11 bases, with 11 bases of the junction left unmatched. Germline values: CDR1 SGHRS, CDR2 YFSETQ.